Listed here are 9 T cell receptor beta chains from one sample, sequenced in a study of shared clonotypes between healthy human individuals. The assay was immunoSEQ multiplex PCR, and TCRdb's table has in-frame clones only and misses some. The repertoire holds about 990,000 clones, with around three quarters as singletons. Specimen: memory CD4+ T cells from PBMCs. Specified subset: CD45RA-negative fraction. The receptors originated from a man between 18 and 35 years old in good health. Some clones in this sample may be carry-over from other donors' samples.

This clone was counted a single time. This chain connects TRBV5-4 to TRBJ1-2; tentatively, D is TRBD1 (5 bases). Germline V gives CDR1 SGHNT, CDR2 YYREEE (reference sequence). Trimming pared 0 bases from V and 7 bases from J, leaving 10 bases between. This CDR3 contains 13 residues. CDR3 coding DNA: TGTGCCAGCAGCTTGGCAGGGACCAGTGGCTACACCTTC. Its protein product is CASSLAGTSGYTF.

The chain has TRBV7-9 and TRBJ2-4, with 9 bases that match TRBD2. V trimming: 5 bases; J trimming: 6 bases; junction bases outside the gene matches: 5. This CDR3 has 14 amino acids. The germline V gene has CDR1 SEHNR and CDR2 FQNEAQ (reference sequence). CDR3 nucleotides: TGTGCCAGCAGCGAAGGGACTAGCCGAAACATTCAGTACTTC. Translation gives CASSEGTSRNIQYF.

This clone was found once. The chain recombines TRBV15 with TRBJ2-2; 10 bases align to TRBD2. This CDR3 has 18 amino acids. The germline V gene has CDR1 LNHNV and CDR2 YYDKDF (reference sequence). The V segment lost 0 bases and the J segment 0 bases; nucleotides outside the gene matches: 4. In nucleotides, the CDR3 is TGTGCCACCAGCAGAGATCGACTAGCGGGTTCGAACACCGGGGAGCTGTTTTTT. This gives the protein CATSRDRLAGSNTGELFF.

This rearrangement joins TRBV19 to TRBJ2-1, with 9 bases identical to TRBD2. Germline CDR1 and CDR2: LNHDA and SQIVND (reference sequence). CDR3 size: 15 residues. V lost 5 bases and J lost 7; bases outside the gene matches: 9. CDR3 region: CASSREGTSRNEQFF. The DNA for the CDR3 is TGTGCCAGTAGTCGGGAAGGGACTAGCAGAAATGAGCAGTTCTTC.

The chain has TRBV7-3 and TRBJ1-1; D is unresolved. Germline CDR1 is SGHTA and CDR2 is FQGTGA. The V end was cut by 2 bases, the J end by 3 bases, with 7 bases between. The CDR3 sequence is 13 residues long. CDR3 DNA sequence: TGTGCCAGCAGCTTATACTTTGACACTGAAGCTTTCTTT. Amino acid sequence: CASSLYFDTEAFF.

This chain connects TRBV4-2 to TRBJ2-5; D may be TRBD2 (6 bases). Germline V gives CDR1 LGHNA, CDR2 YNFKEQ. The CDR3 consists of 14 residues. The V gene lost 2 bases and the J gene lost 5 bases, with 12 bases spanning the gap. CDR3 DNA sequence: TGTGCCAGCAGCCAAACGGGAGAAGGGGAGACCCAGTACTTC. This codes for CASSQTGEGETQYF.

V gene TRBV6-1 combines with J gene TRBJ1-4; no clear D. Deletions cut 7 bases from V and 0 bases from J, with 9 bases between. The CDR3 is 14 amino acids. Germline V lookup: CDR1 MNHNS, CDR2 SASEGT. This CDR3 reads CASKRPATNEKLFF. CDR3 DNA sequence: TGTGCCAGCAAAAGGCCTGCAACTAATGAAAAACTGTTTTTT.

This rearrangement joins TRBV5-8 to TRBJ2-5; 8 bases agree with TRBD2. The CDR3 length is 15 residues. J lost 5 bases, V lost 1 base, and 7 bases had no gene match. Per the germline V gene, CDR1 is SGHTS and CDR2 is YDEGEE. CDR3 in DNA: TGTGCCAGCAGCTTGTGGGGCGGGAGGACTGAGACCCAGTACTTC. The encoded protein is CASSLWGGRTETQYF.

Note on this clone: Other nucleotide sequences from this sample produce the same CDR3. The chain employs TRBV7-2 and TRBJ1-5; D gene uncertain. The CDR3 has 15 amino acids. Germline V gene lookup returns CDR1 SGHTA and CDR2 FQGNSA. V lost 1 base to trimming and J lost 1 base, with 8 bases between them. CDR3: CASSLVSRSNQPQHF. CDR3 bases: TGTGCCAGCAGCTTAGTTTCTCGGAGCAATCAGCCCCAGCATTTT. The full variable domain, in which reference TRBV7-2 and TRBJ1-5 provide the parts outside the CDR3, is GAGVSQSPSNKVTEKGKDVELRCDPISGHTALYWYRQSLGQGLEFLIYFQGNSAPDKSGLPSDRFSAERTGGSVSTLTIQRTQQEDSAVYLCASSLVSRSNQPQHFGDGTRLSIL.